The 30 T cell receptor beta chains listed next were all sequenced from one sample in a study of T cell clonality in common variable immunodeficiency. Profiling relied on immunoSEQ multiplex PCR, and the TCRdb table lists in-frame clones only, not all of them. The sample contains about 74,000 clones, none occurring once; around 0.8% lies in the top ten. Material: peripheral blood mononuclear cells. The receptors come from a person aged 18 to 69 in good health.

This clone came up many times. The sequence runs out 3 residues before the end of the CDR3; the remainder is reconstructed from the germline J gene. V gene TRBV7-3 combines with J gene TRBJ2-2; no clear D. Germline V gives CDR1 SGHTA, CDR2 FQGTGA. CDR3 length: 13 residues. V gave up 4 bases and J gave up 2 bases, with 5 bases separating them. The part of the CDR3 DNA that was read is TGTGCCAGCAGCTCCCTTAACACCGGGGAG. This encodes CASSSLNTGE. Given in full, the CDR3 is CASSSLNTGELFF.

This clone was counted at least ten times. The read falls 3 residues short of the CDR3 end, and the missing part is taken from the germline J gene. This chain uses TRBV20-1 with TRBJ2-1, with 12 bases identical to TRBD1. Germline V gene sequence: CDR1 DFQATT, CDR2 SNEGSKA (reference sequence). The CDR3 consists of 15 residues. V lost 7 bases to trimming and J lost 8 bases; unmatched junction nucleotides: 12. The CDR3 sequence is CSEHPGQGAGDEQFF. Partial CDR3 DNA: TGCAGTGAACACCCGGGACAGGGGGCTGGGGATGAG.

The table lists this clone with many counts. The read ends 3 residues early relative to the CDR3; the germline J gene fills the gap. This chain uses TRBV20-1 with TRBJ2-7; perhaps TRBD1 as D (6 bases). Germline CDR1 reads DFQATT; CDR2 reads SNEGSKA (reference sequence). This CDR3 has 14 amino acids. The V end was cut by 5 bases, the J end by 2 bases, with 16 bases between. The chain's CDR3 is CSASRGHSPYEQYF. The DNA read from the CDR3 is TGCAGTGCTTCCAGGGGTCATAGTCCCTACGAG.

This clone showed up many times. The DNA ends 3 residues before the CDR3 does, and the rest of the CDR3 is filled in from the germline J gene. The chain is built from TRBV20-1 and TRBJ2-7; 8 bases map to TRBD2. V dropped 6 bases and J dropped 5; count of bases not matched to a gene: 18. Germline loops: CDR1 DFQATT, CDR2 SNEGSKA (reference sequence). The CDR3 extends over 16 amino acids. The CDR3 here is CSALRSGSGDSHEQYF. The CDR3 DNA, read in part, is TGCAGTGCCCTACGATCGGGTAGCGGGGATTCTCACGAG.

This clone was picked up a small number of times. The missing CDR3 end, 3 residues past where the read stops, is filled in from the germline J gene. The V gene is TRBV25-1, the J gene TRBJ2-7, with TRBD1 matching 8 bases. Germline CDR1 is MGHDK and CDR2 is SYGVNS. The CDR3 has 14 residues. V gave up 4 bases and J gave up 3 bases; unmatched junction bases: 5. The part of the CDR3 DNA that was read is TGTGCCAGCAGTGGGACAGGGAGTTACTACGAG. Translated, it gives CASSGTGSYYE. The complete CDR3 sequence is CASSGTGSYYEQYF.

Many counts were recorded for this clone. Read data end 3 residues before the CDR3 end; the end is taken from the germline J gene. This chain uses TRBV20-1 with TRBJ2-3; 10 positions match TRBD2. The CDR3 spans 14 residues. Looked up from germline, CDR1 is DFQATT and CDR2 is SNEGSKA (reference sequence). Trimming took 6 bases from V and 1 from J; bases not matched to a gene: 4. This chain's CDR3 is CSAPSGSGTDTQYF. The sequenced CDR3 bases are TGCAGTGCACCTAGCGGGAGTGGCACAGATACG.

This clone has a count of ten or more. The CDR3: CASSPRGLPPGNTIYF. Partial CDR3 DNA: TGTGCCAGCTCACCCAGGGGTCTACCCCCCGGAAACACC. The chain recombines TRBV18 with TRBJ1-3, with D possibly TRBD1 on 6 matching bases. With the read ending 3 residues before the CDR3 end, the germline J gene is used to fill in that end. Deletions cut 3 bases from V and 4 bases from J, with 16 bases between. The CDR3 covers 16 residues. Germline CDR1 and CDR2: KGHSH and LQKENI.

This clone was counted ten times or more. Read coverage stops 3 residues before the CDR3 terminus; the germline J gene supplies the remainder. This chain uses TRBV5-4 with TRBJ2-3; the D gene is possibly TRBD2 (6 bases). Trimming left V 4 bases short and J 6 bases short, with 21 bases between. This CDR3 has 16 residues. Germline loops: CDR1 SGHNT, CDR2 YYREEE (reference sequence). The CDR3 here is CASSGTMTSGLDTQYF. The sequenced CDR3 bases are TGTGCCAGCAGCGGGACGATGACTAGTGGGTTGGATACG.

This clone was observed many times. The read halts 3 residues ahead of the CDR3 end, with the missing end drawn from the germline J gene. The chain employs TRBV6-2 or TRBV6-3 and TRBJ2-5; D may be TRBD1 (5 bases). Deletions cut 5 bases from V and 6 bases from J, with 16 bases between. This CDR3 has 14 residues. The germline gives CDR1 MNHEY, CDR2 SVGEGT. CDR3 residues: CASSPSSWGKTQYF. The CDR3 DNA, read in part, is TGTGCCAGCAGTCCCAGTTCCTGGGGCAAGACC.

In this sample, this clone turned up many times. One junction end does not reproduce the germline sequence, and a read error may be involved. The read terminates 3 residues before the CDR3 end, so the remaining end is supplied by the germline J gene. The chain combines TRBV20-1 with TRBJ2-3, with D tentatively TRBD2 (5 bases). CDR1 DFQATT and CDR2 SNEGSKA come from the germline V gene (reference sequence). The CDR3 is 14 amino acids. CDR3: CSTRETGSTDTQYF. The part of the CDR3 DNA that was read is TGCAGTACTAGAGAGACTGGTAGCACAGATACG.

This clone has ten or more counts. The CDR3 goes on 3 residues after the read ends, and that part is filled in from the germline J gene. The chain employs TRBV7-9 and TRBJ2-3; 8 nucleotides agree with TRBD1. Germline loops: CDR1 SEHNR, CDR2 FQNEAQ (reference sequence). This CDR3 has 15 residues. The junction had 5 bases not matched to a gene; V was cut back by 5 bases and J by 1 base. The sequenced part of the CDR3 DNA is TGTGCCAGCAGCCCCGGACAGGGAGGCACAGATACG. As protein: CASSPGQGGTDT. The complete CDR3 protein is CASSPGQGGTDTQYF.

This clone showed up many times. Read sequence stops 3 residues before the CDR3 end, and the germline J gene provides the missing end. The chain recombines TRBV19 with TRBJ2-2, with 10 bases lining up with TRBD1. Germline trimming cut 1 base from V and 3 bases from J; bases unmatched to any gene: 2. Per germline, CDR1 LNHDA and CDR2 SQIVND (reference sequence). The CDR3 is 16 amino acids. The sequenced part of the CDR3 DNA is TGTGCCAGTAGTATAGCCGGGACAGGGGACACCGGGGAG. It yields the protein CASSIAGTGDTGE. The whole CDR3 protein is CASSIAGTGDTGELFF.

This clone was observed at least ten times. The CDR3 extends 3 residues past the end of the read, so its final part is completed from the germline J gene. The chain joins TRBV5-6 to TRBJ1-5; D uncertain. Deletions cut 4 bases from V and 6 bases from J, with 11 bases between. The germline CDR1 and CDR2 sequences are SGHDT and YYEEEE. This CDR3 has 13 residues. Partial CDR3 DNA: TGTGCCAGCAGCGAGGGCGTCTCTCAGCCC. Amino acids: CASSEGVSQP. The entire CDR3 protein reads CASSEGVSQPQHF.

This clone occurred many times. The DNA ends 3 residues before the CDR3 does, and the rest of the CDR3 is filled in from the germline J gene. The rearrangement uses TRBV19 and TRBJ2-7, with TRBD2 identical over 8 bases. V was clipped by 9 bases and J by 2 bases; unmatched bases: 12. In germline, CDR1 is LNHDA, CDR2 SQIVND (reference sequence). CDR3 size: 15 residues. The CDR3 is CARLCEREPTYEQYF. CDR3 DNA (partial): TGTGCCAGACTATGCGAGCGGGAGCCGACCTACGAG. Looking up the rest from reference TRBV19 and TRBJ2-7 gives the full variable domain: DGGITQSPKYLFRKEGQNVTLSCEQNLNHDAMYWYRQDPGQGLRLIYYSQIVNDFQKGDIAEGYSVSREKKESFPLTVTSAQKNPTAFYLCARLCEREPTYEQYFGPGTRLTVT.

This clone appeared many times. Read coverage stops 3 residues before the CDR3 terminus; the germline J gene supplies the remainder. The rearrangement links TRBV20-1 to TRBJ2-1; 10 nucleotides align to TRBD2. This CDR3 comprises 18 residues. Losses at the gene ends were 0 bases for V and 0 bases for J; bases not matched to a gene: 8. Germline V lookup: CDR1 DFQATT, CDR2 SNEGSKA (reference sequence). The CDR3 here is CSARDDQRLAGSYNEQFF. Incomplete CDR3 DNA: TGCAGTGCTAGAGACGACCAAAGACTAGCGGGCTCCTACAATGAG.

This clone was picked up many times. CDR3 protein: CASSFGAGGRTDTQYF. Incomplete CDR3 DNA: TGTGCCAGCAGCTTTGGAGCGGGAGGGAGGACAGATACG. The chain has TRBV5-4 and TRBJ2-3, with TRBD2 matching over 10 bases. Coverage ceases 3 residues before the CDR3 finishes, and the germline J gene fills in the end. The CDR3 contains 16 residues. Germline CDR1 is SGHNT and CDR2 is YYREEE (reference sequence). The trim removed 2 bases at V and 3 bases at J, leaving 6 bases unmatched.

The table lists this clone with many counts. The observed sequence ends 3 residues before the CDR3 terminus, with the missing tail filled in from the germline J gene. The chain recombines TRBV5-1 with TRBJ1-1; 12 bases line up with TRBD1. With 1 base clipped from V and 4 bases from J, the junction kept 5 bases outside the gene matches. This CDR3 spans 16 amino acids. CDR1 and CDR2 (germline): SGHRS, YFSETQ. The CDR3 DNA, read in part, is TGCGCCAGCAGCTTGCGGGACAGGGGGCTTTTCACTGAA. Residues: CASSLRDRGLFTE. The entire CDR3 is CASSLRDRGLFTEAFF.

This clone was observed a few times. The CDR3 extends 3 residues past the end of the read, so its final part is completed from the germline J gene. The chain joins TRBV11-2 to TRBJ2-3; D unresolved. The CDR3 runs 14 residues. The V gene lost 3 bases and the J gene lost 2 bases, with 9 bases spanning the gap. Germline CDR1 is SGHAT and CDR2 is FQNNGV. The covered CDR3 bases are TGTGCCAGCAGCTTTACGCTAGACACAGATACG. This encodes CASSFTLDTDT. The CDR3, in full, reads CASSFTLDTDTQYF.

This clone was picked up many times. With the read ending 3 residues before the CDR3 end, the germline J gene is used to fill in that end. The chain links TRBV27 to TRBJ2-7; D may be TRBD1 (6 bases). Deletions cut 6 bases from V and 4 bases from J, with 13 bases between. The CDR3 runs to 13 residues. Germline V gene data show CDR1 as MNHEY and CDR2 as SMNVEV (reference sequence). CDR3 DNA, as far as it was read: TGTGCCAGCAGGCGGACAGAGTATTACGAG. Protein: CASRRTEYYE. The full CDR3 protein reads CASRRTEYYEQYF.

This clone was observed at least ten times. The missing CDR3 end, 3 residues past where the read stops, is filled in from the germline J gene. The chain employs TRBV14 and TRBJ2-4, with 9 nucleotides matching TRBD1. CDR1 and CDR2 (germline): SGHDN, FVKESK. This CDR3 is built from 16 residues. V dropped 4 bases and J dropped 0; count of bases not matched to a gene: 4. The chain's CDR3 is CASSPDRGLAKNIQYF. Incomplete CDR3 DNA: TGTGCCAGCAGCCCGGACAGGGGACTAGCCAAAAACATT.

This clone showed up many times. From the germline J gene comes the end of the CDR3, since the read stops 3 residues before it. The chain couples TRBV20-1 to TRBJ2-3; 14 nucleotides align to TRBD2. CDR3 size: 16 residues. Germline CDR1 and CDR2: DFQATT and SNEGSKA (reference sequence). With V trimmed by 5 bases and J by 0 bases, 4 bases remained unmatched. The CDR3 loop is CSAGTSGRLSTDTQYF. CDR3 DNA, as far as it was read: TGCAGTGCTGGGACTAGCGGGAGATTAAGCACAGATACG.

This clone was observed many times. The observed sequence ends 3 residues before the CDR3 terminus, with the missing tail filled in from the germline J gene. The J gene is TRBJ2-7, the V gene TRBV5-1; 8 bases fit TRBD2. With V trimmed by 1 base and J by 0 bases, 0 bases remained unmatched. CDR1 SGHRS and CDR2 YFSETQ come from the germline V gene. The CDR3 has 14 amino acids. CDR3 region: CASSLSGSSYEQYF. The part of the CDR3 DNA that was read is TGCGCCAGCAGCTTGAGCGGGAGCTCCTACGAG.

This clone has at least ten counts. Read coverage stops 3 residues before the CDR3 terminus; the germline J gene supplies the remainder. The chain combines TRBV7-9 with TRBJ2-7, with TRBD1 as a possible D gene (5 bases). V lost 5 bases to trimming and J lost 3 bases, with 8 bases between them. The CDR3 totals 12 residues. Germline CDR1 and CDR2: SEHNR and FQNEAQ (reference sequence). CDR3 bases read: TGTGCCAGCAGCCCGGACAACTACGAG. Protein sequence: CASSPDNYE. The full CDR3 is CASSPDNYEQYF. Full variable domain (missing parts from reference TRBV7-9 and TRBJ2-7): DTGVSQNPRHKITKRGQNVTFRCDPISEHNRLYWYRQTLGQGPEFLTYFQNEAQLEKSRLLSDRFSAERPKGSFSTLEIQRTEQGDSAMYLCASSPDNYEQYFGPGTRLTVT.

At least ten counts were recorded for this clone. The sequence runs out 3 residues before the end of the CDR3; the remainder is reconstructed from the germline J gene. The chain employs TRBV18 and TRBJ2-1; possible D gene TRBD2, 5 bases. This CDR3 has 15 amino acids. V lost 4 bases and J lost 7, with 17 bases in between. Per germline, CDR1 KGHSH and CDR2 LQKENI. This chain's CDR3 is CASSLRESRGNEQFF. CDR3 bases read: TGTGCCAGCTCACTTCGGGAATCCCGGGGTAATGAG.

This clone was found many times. The part of the CDR3 DNA that was read is TGTGCCAGCAGACCCACAGGGTCCGCTAACTATGGC. Protein sequence: CASRPTGSANYG. The whole CDR3 reads CASRPTGSANYGYTF. The rearrangement joins TRBV6-2 or TRBV6-3 to TRBJ1-2, with D perhaps TRBD1 (6 bases). The read ends 3 residues early relative to the CDR3; the germline J gene fills the gap. The CDR3 runs to 15 residues. In germline, CDR1 is MNHEY, CDR2 SVGEGT. The V gene lost 6 bases and the J gene lost 0 bases, with 14 bases spanning the gap.

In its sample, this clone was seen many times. CDR3 residues: CASSLPLAGAHEQYF. The CDR3 DNA, read in part, is TGTGCCAGCAGCTTACCCCTAGCGGGAGCCCACGAG. The chain has TRBV7-2 and TRBJ2-7; the match to TRBD2 covers 10 bases. Read data end 3 residues before the CDR3 end; the end is taken from the germline J gene. CDR3 length equals 15 residues. Per the germline V gene, CDR1 is SGHTA and CDR2 is FQGNSA. The V and J ends lost 2 bases and 5 bases, in that order; junction bases with no gene match: 6.

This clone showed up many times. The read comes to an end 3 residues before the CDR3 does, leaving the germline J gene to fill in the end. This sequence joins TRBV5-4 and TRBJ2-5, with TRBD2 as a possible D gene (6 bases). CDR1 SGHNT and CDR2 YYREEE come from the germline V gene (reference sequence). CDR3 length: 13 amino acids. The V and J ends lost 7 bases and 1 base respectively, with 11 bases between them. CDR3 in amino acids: CASHAGTQETQYF. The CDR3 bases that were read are TGTGCCAGCCACGCGGGGACCCAAGAGACC.

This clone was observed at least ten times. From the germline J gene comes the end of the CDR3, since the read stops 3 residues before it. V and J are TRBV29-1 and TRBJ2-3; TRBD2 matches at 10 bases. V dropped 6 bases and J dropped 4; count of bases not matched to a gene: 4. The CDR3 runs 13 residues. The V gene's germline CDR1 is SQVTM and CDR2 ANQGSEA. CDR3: CSVSSGSSDTQYF. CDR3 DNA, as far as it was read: TGCAGCGTATCTAGCGGGAGCTCAGATACG.

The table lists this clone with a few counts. The CDR3 DNA, read in part, is TGTGCCAGCAGCCCGGTAGCGAACACCGGGGAG. It yields the protein CASSPVANTGE. In full, the CDR3 reads CASSPVANTGELFF. The rearrangement uses TRBV11-3 and TRBJ2-2; D gene uncertain. The read terminates 3 residues before the CDR3 end, so the remaining end is supplied by the germline J gene. Trimming took 5 bases from V and 0 from J, leaving 7 bases between them. Germline loops: CDR1 SGHNT, CDR2 YENEEA. The CDR3 consists of 14 residues.

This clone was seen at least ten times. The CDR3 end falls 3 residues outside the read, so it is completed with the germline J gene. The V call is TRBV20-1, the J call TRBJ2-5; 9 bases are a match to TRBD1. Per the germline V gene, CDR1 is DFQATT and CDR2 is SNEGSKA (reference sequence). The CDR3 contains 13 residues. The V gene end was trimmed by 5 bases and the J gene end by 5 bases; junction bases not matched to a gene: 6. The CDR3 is CSAPGTGKETQYF. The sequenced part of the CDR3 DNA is TGCAGTGCTCCAGGGACAGGGAAGGAGACC.